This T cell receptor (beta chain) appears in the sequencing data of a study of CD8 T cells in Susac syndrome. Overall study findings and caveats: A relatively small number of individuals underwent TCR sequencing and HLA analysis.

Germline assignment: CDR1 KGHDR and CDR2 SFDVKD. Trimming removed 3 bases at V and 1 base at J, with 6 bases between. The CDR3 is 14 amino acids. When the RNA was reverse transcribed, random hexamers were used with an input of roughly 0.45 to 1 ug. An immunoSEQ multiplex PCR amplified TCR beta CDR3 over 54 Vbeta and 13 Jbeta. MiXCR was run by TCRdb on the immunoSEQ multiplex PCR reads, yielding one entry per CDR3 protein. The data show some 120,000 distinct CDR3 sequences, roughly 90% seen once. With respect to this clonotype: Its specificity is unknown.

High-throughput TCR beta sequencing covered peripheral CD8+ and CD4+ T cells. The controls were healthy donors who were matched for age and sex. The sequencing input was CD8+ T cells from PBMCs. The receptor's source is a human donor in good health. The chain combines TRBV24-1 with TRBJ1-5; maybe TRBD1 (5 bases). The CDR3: CATSDRQSNQPQHF. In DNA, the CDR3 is TGTGCCACCAGTGATCGACAGAGCAATCAGCCCCAGCATTTT.